This TCR beta chain comes out of a study of beta chain features in type 1 diabetes. Notes on the study in general: The question left open here concerned HLA type influencing TCRB rearrangement. All four CD4+ subsets from Type 1 diabetes patients carried moderately but significantly shorter TCRB CDR3s. Cells that show high TCR expression could be over-represented by cDNA sequencing. The VDJ junctions of type 1 diabetes patients carried fewer insertions and more deletions.

This clone was observed a few times. The target antigen is unknown. What was sequenced were expressed TCRB transcripts, since all of the isolated RNA had been reverse transcribed. Roughly 3.7 million reads, on average, came from each naive, central memory and regulatory T cell sample. Profiling relied on immunoSEQ multiplex PCR, and the TCRdb table lists in-frame clones only, not all of them. The sample holds roughly 150,000 clones, about 9% seen once. The CDR3 is 16 amino acids. The sequencing input was central memory CD4+ T cells from blood. This clonotype was sampled from a woman between 25 and 40 years old with type 1 diabetes. V gene TRBV7-5 combines with J gene TRBJ2-5; TRBD2 is taken as the D call from the table, unchecked against the DNA. TRBV7-5 is labeled a pseudogene. The CDR3 loop reads CARSLEVGEVRETQYF. In DNA, the CDR3 is TGTGCCAGAAGCTTAGAGGTGGGAGAGGTCCGAGAGACCCAGTACTTC.